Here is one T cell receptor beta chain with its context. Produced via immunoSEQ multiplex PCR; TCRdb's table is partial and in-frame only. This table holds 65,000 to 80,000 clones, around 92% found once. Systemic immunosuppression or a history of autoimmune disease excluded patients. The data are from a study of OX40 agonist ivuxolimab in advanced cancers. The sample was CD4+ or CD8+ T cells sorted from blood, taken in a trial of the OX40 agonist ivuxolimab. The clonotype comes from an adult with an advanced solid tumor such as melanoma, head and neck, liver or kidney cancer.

The CDR3 coding sequence is TGTGCCAGCAGCTCGACAGGAACTGGAGGGTTAGTATCTCAGCCCCAGCATTTT. It codes for CASSSTGTGGLVSQPQHF. The chain has TRBV5-6 and TRBJ1-5; D is possibly TRBD1 (6 bases). Per germline, CDR1 SGHDT and CDR2 YYEEEE. The V and J ends lost 3 bases and 6 bases respectively, with 25 bases between them. The CDR3 has 18 amino acids.